This T cell receptor beta chain stems from a study of persistence of HIV-infected CD4 T cells. Lysates of CMV-infected fibroblasts at 10 ug/mL stimulated these cells. Memory cells lacking CD40L and CD69 with high CD45RO were sorted. This was the immunoSEQ version 4 assay in survey mode. The protocol was immunoSEQ multiplex PCR, while the TCRdb copy is restricted to in-frame clones and leaves out a portion. This table has tens of thousands of clones, roughly four fifths appearing once. This clone was counted only a few times. The antigen remains undetermined. Germline V lookup: CDR1 MGHRA, CDR2 YSYEKL. J gave up 4 bases and V 1 base, and 6 bases lay outside the gene matches. The CDR3 contains 16 residues.

The chain employs TRBV4-1 and TRBJ2-7; 11 nucleotides match TRBD2. The sequence was collected from an adult man with HIV who was CMV-seropositive. The material sequenced was CD4+ T cells sorted from PBMCs after approximately 19-hour stimulation, taken from a patient who received antiretroviral therapy. CDR3 in DNA: TGCGCCAGCAGCCAAGGACTCCCTAGCGGGGGGTACGAGCAGTACTTC. This sequence encodes CASSQGLPSGGYEQYF.